This T cell receptor (beta chain) derives from a study of T-cell memory formation after mild COVID-19. The V gene lost 3 bases and the J gene lost 1 base, with 19 bases spanning the gap. The CDR3 consists of 18 residues. CDR1 LGHNA and CDR2 YSLEER come from the germline V gene. TCRdb processed the 5' RACE reads anew with MiXCR; each CDR3 protein has one entry. The repertoire holds around 390,000 distinct CDR3 sequences, around a sixth seen once, with 20% to 25% in the top ten. In this sample, this clonotype turned up a few times. The sequence derives from a man younger than 35 who had mild COVID-19 (a few samples of this study predate the infection). Cell type and time point are not known. Sequenced sample: PBMCs or a T cell subset sorted from them (not recorded which). The V and J genes are TRBV4-3 and TRBJ2-1; the D gene is possibly TRBD2 (5 bases). Here the CDR3 DNA reads TGCGCCAGCAGCCAGAAGGTAGGAGGATCGGGATCCTACAATGAGCAGTTCTTC. Translated, it gives CASSQKVGGSGSYNEQFF.